This T cell receptor beta chain originates from a study of T-cell memory formation after mild COVID-19. V lost 3 bases and J lost 5, with 16 bases in between. The CDR3 has 15 residues. The germline V gene has CDR1 KGHSH and CDR2 LQKENI. One entry per CDR3 protein results from TCRdb running MiXCR on the 5' RACE reads. Of 430,000 or so distinct CDR3 sequences in the sample, approximately 23% were seen once. Sequencing input: PBMCs or a T cell subset sorted from them (not recorded which). The clonotype was recovered from an adult woman who had mild COVID-19 (a few samples of this study predate the infection). Cell type and time point are not known. This chain uses TRBV18 with TRBJ2-5; D is possibly TRBD1 or TRBD2 (6 bases each). The CDR3 protein is CASSPGGKLSETQYF. The DNA of the CDR3 is TGTGCCAGCTCACCCGGGGGCAAACTGTCGGAGACCCAGTACTTC.